This T cell receptor (beta chain) was found in a study of Graves' ophthalmopathy and Graves' hyperthyroidism. CDR1 SQVTM and CDR2 ANQGSEA come from the germline V gene. V shed 4 bases and J shed 7 bases, with 7 bases lying between them. The CDR3 sequence is 10 residues long. This clonotype was counted at least ten times. Amplification targeted the TCR beta CDR3 regions, with RNA transcripts as the source material. First-round RT-PCR relied on HTBI primers, and a second-round multiplex PCR came next. TCRdb reprocessed the multiplex PCR reads with MiXCR, giving one entry per CDR3 protein. The repertoire includes 200,000 to 250,000 distinct CDR3 sequences, 25% to 30% of them detected once, and around 10% sits in the top ten.

The chain carries TRBV29-1 and TRBJ1-1; D not certain. The sequence came from a middle-aged man with Graves' ophthalmopathy. The sequencing sample was made of peripheral blood. The DNA of the CDR3 is TGCAGCGTTGGGTCCGTTGAAGCTTTCTTT. This translates into CSVGSVEAFF.